What follows are 20 T cell receptor beta chains derived from one specimen sequenced in a study of blood T cell repertoires in COVID-19. TCRdb's table, derived via immunoSEQ multiplex PCR, lists solely in-frame clones and lacks some. The sample records 79,000 or so clones, more than 75% being singletons. The sequenced material came from peripheral blood. The receptors stem from a man aged 55 to 70 with COVID-19, enrolled during active disease.

This chain connects TRBV30 to TRBJ1-2; 7 nucleotides match TRBD1. The CDR3 has 12 amino acids. The germline V gene encodes CDR1 GTSNPN and CDR2 SVGIG (reference sequence). V dropped 4 bases and J dropped 8; count of bases not matched to a gene: 7. The CDR3: CAWTRDSGGYTF. Here the CDR3 DNA reads TGTGCCTGGACACGGGACAGCGGCGGCTACACCTTC.

This rearrangement joins TRBV19 to TRBJ2-7; 7 positions agree with TRBD2. CDR1 and CDR2 from the germline V gene are LNHDA and SQIVND (reference sequence). V lost 6 bases, J lost 3 bases, and 2 bases stayed unmatched. The CDR3 extends over 12 amino acids. The CDR3 is CASSRDYYEQYF. DNA of the CDR3: TGTGCCAGTAGCAGGGACTACTACGAGCAGTACTTC.

The chain combines TRBV6-4 with TRBJ1-3, with D perhaps TRBD1 (6 bases). V lost 10 bases and J 4 bases, leaving 17 bases between the germline ends. Germline values: CDR1 MRHNA, CDR2 SNTAGT. This CDR3 is built from 14 residues. CDR3 protein: CANTQGKVGNTIYF. In DNA form, the CDR3 reads TGTGCCAACACACAGGGAAAGGTCGGAAACACCATATATTTT.

The J gene is TRBJ1-1, the V gene TRBV9; D gene unclear. The CDR3 is 13 amino acids. V was shortened by 0 bases and J by 1 base, with 4 bases between the two germline ends. Per the germline V gene, CDR1 is SGDLS and CDR2 is YYNGEE. The CDR3 coding sequence is TGTGCCAGCAGCGTAGACGGGAACACTGAAGCTTTCTTT. The encoded protein is CASSVDGNTEAFF.

V gene TRBV19 combines with J gene TRBJ2-1; 10 bases align to TRBD1. Germline V gene sequence: CDR1 LNHDA, CDR2 SQIVND (reference sequence). The V segment lost 3 bases and the J segment 7 bases; nucleotides outside the gene matches: 6. The CDR3 loop spans 15 amino acids. CDR3: CASSIEGQGNNEQFF. CDR3 sequence (DNA): TGTGCCAGTAGTATTGAGGGACAGGGGAATAATGAGCAGTTCTTC.

The chain links TRBV28 to TRBJ2-5; 8 positions agree with TRBD1. After removal of 5 bases from V and 4 bases from J, the junction contained 6 bases not matched to a gene. The germline V gene encodes CDR1 MDHEN and CDR2 SYDVKM. This CDR3 contains 14 residues. The DNA for the CDR3 is TGTGCCAGCAGTAAGACAGGGGCGGGAGAGACCCAGTACTTC. Translating it yields CASSKTGAGETQYF.

This clone rates as medium-sized (0.01 to 0.1%). J is TRBJ2-1 and V is TRBV28, with TRBD2 matching 13 bases. This CDR3 spans 16 amino acids. Germline V gene lookup returns CDR1 MDHEN and CDR2 SYDVKM. Unmatched junction bases numbered 8, after V lost 6 bases and J lost 6 bases. This chain's CDR3 is CASRLGLAGVRNEQFF. The CDR3 DNA is TGTGCCAGCAGATTAGGACTAGCGGGAGTACGCAATGAGCAGTTCTTC.

The V and J genes are TRBV6-5 and TRBJ2-1, with D tentatively TRBD2 (6 bases). CDR3 length: 13 amino acids. The germline V gene encodes CDR1 MNHEY and CDR2 SVGAGI. V lost 6 bases and J 9 bases, leaving 15 bases between the germline ends. The CDR3 nucleotides are TGTGCCAGCAGGACCGCTAGCGCTACTGAGCAGTTCTTC. Protein: CASRTASATEQFF.

The V gene is TRBV6-4, the J gene TRBJ1-1, with TRBD1 matching over 11 bases. Germline V lookup: CDR1 MRHNA, CDR2 SNTAGT. V shed 5 bases, J shed 4 bases, and the junction held 3 bases outside the gene matches. The CDR3 has 14 amino acids. This CDR3 reads CASSRDRGVTEAFF. CDR3 coding DNA: TGTGCCAGCAGTCGGGACAGGGGGGTCACTGAAGCTTTCTTT.

The CDR3 DNA is TGTGCCAGCAGTAAACAGGGGTATGGCTACACCTTC. Residues: CASSKQGYGYTF. The chain carries TRBV2 and TRBJ1-2; 7 bases line up with TRBD1. The CDR3 is 12 residues long. Germline lookup yields CDR1 SNHLY and CDR2 FYNNEI. The V segment lost 5 bases and the J segment 5 bases; nucleotides outside the gene matches: 2.

The chain recombines TRBV19 with TRBJ1-1, with TRBD1 as a possible D gene (5 bases). From germline, CDR1 is LNHDA and CDR2 SQIVND (reference sequence). The CDR3 sequence is 13 residues long. Deletions cut 3 bases from V and 6 bases from J, with 11 bases between. This CDR3 is CASSIQTVSEAFF. Written as DNA, the CDR3 is TGTGCCAGTAGTATCCAGACAGTTTCTGAAGCTTTCTTT.

This chain links TRBV2 with TRBJ2-2; 7 bases fit TRBD1. V gave up 6 bases and J gave up 4 bases; unmatched junction bases: 5. Germline assignment: CDR1 SNHLY and CDR2 FYNNEI. This CDR3 spans 14 amino acids. The DNA of the CDR3 is TGTGCCAGCAGAAGACAGGGTATCACCGGGGAGCTGTTTTTT. Translating it yields CASRRQGITGELFF.

The V and J genes are TRBV6-6 and TRBJ2-1; tentatively, D is TRBD2 (6 bases). The V gene lost 7 bases and the J gene lost 0 bases, with 10 bases spanning the gap. The germline V gene has CDR1 MNHNY and CDR2 SVGAGI (reference sequence). This CDR3 has 14 amino acids. The CDR3 coding sequence is TGTGCCAGCAATAGCGGAAGCTCCTACAATGAGCAGTTCTTC. Translating gives CASNSGSSYNEQFF.

The V and J genes are TRBV27 and TRBJ2-4; 13 bases map to TRBD2. Germline V gene lookup returns CDR1 MNHEY and CDR2 SMNVEV (reference sequence). Trimming took 4 bases from V and 1 from J; bases not matched to a gene: 4. The CDR3 contains 17 residues. The CDR3 coding sequence is TGTGCCAGCAGTTCACTAGCGGGGGGGCCGGCCAAAAACATTCAGTACTTC. Its protein is CASSSLAGGPAKNIQYF.

In this sample, this clone turned up a few times. The chain links TRBV9 to TRBJ1-1; 8 bases match TRBD1. J gave up 3 bases and V 0 bases, and 10 bases lay outside the gene matches. Per germline, CDR1 SGDLS and CDR2 YYNGEE. The CDR3 contains 17 residues. The CDR3 region is CASSVGTGGLGDTEAFF. In DNA, the CDR3 is TGTGCCAGCAGCGTAGGCACAGGGGGGTTGGGGGACACTGAAGCTTTCTTT. The full variable domain, its missing parts supplied by reference TRBV9 and TRBJ1-1, is DSGVTQTPKHLITATGQRVTLRCSPRSGDLSVYWYQQSLDQGLQFLIQYYNGEERAKGNILERFSAQQFPDLHSELNLSSLELGDSALYFCASSVGTGGLGDTEAFFGQGTRLTVV.

This CDR3 is CASSLGASGTNQETQYF. The CDR3 nucleotides are TGTGCCAGCAGCTTAGGGGCTAGCGGGACGAATCAAGAGACCCAGTACTTC. This chain links TRBV11-3 with TRBJ2-5; 9 bases line up with TRBD2. CDR3 length: 17 amino acids. Germline CDR1 is SGHNT and CDR2 is YENEEA. Losses at the gene ends were 1 base for V and 2 bases for J; bases not matched to a gene: 8.

The chain combines TRBV6-5 with TRBJ1-2; the D gene is possibly TRBD1 (6 bases). The CDR3 contains 14 residues. Germline CDR1 and CDR2: MNHEY and SVGAGI. V lost 0 bases, J lost 11 bases, and 16 bases lay in between. This CDR3 reads CASSYSAQGSSYTF. CDR3 DNA: TGTGCCAGCAGTTACTCTGCGCAGGGGAGCAGTTACACCTTC.

The chain couples TRBV7-2 to TRBJ2-2, with TRBD1 identical over 8 bases. This CDR3 is built from 15 residues. The V segment lost 5 bases and the J segment 3 bases; nucleotides outside the gene matches: 5. Per germline, CDR1 SGHTA and CDR2 FQGNSA. CDR3 loop: CASSLNRGDTGELFF. The CDR3 region has the DNA TGTGCCAGCAGCCTGAACAGGGGGGACACCGGGGAGCTGTTTTTT.

The chain recombines TRBV25-1 with TRBJ2-4; D remains unclear. V lost 3 bases and J 0 bases, leaving 6 bases between the germline ends. Germline V CDR1 and CDR2: MGHDK, SYGVNS. CDR3 size: 14 residues. The CDR3 here is CASSEGIAKNIQYF. The CDR3, as DNA: TGTGCCAGCAGTGAGGGCATAGCCAAAAACATTCAGTACTTC.

J is TRBJ1-4 and V is TRBV19; TRBD1 matches 8 bases. This CDR3 spans 14 amino acids. V shed 5 bases, J shed 10 bases, and the junction held 9 bases outside the gene matches. In germline, CDR1 is LNHDA, CDR2 SQIVND (reference sequence). CDR3 coding DNA: TGTGCCAGTAGTCAGACAGGGGAAGCCGCAAAACTGTTTTTT. Residues: CASSQTGEAAKLFF.